This note documents a single T cell receptor beta chain sequence. Single viable CD3+CD4+CD8-CD45RO+ cells were sorted as the memory CD4+ T cells. Positive selection with CD4 microbeads enriched total CD4+ T cells. These data are taken from a study of memory CD4+ T cells and cytomegalovirus serostatus. Study summary: Donors were healthy Belgian adults, 8 to 10 CMV seropositive and some 24 seronegative.

CDR1 and CDR2 (germline): SGHDT, YYEEEE. J gave up 5 bases and V 5 bases, and 7 bases lay outside the gene matches. CDR3 length: 15 amino acids. The method was immunoSEQ multiplex PCR; TCRdb's version includes in-frame clones alone and lacks a portion of them. The sample yields 30,000 to 40,000 clones, 75% to 80% seen once. The sequenced sample was memory CD4+ T cells from blood. This TCR was recovered from an adult in good health and CMV-seronegative. The chain couples TRBV5-6 to TRBJ1-6; 7 bases fit TRBD1. For the CDR3, the DNA is TGTGCCAGCAGGGATGGACAGGTCCATAATTCACCCCTCCACTTT. It specifies CASRDGQVHNSPLHF.